This T cell receptor (beta chain) is drawn from a study of cytomegalovirus exposure and HLA in healthy donors. To note about this clone: One junction end disagrees with the germline gene, perhaps due to a read error.

Researchers ran the PCR with 60 Vbeta and 13 Jbeta primers. Profiling relied on immunoSEQ multiplex PCR, and the TCRdb table lists in-frame clones only, not all of them. The sample has roughly 160,000 clones; approximately 71% are singletons. The length of the CDR3 is 14 residues. Germline V lookup: CDR1 GTSNPN, CDR2 SVGIG (reference sequence). The sample was PBMCs. The chain uses TRBV30 and TRBJ2-7; possible D gene TRBD2, 7 bases. This receptor was obtained from a woman aged 18-35 years in good health and CMV-seropositive. The CDR3 nucleotides are TGTGCCTGGAGCCTTGGGGGGGCCTCCTTCGAGCAGTACTTC. This encodes CAWSLGGASFEQYF.